This entry lists 8 T cell receptor beta chains sequenced from one sample in a study of blood T cell repertoires in COVID-19. Assay used: immunoSEQ multiplex PCR; TCRdb lists only in-frame clones, some missing. In the table there are roughly 230,000 clones, 85% of which are singletons. Material: peripheral blood. These receptors were taken from a man aged 35 to 55 with acute or convalescent COVID-19.

This clone has just one count. The chain joins TRBV6-5 to TRBJ2-2; the match to TRBD1 covers 7 bases. From germline, CDR1 is MNHEY and CDR2 SVGAGI. With 0 bases clipped from V and 4 bases from J, the junction kept 2 bases outside the gene matches. The CDR3 runs to 15 residues. This chain's CDR3 is CASSYSRDSTGELFF. The CDR3 DNA sequence: TGTGCCAGCAGTTACTCGAGGGACAGCACCGGGGAGCTGTTTTTT.

The rearrangement links TRBV3-1 (or the pseudogene TRBV3-2) to TRBJ1-4, with 11 bases fitting TRBD1. V lost 6 bases and J lost 7; bases outside the gene matches: 7. Germline V gene data show CDR1 as LGHDT and CDR2 as YNNKEL (reference sequence). The CDR3 has 15 amino acids. CDR3 protein: CASRRTGGAFEKLFF. Here the CDR3 DNA reads TGTGCCAGCAGGCGGACAGGGGGCGCTTTTGAAAAACTGTTTTTT.

V is TRBV11-2 and J is TRBJ2-3; D is perhaps TRBD2 (6 bases). CDR1 is SGHAT, CDR2 FQNNGV, per germline. Trimming pared 3 bases from V and 2 bases from J, leaving 21 bases between. The length of the CDR3 is 18 residues. CDR3 DNA sequence: TGTGCCAGCAGCTTGAGGGAAGGTGGGGCGGGGCTCACAGATACGCAGTATTTT. It codes for CASSLREGGAGLTDTQYF.

The chain has TRBV6-5 and TRBJ1-3; TRBD1 is a possible D gene (5 bases). This CDR3 has 15 amino acids. V gave up 6 bases and J gave up 2 bases, with 14 bases separating them. The germline V gene encodes CDR1 MNHEY and CDR2 SVGAGI. CDR3 sequence: CASSAVAGAGNTIYF. CDR3 sequence (DNA): TGTGCCAGCAGCGCAGTCGCGGGGGCTGGAAACACCATATATTTT.

This clone was observed once. CDR3 in amino acids: CASKGGGGTEAFF. As DNA, the CDR3 is TGTGCCAGCAAAGGTGGTGGAGGGACTGAAGCTTTCTTT. This chain links TRBV9 with TRBJ1-1; D is undetermined. Germline values: CDR1 SGDLS, CDR2 YYNGEE. Trimming removed 6 bases from V and 5 bases from J, with 14 bases in between. There are 13 residues in the CDR3.

V and J are TRBV2 and TRBJ2-1; D possibly corresponds to TRBD2 (6 bases). V gave up 8 bases and J gave up 10 bases, with 21 bases separating them. Per germline, CDR1 SNHLY and CDR2 FYNNEI. This CDR3 is built from 14 residues. CDR3 region: CASYEGLAGGEQFF. DNA for the CDR3: TGTGCCAGCTATGAGGGTCTAGCAGGAGGGGAGCAGTTCTTC. Complete variable domain (other parts from reference TRBV2 and TRBJ2-1): EPEVTQTPSHQVTQMGQEVILRCVPISNHLYFYWYRQILGQKVEFLVSFYNNEISEKSEIFDDQFSVERPDGSNFTLKIRSTKLEDSAMYFCASYEGLAGGEQFFGPGTRLTVL.

The gene calls are TRBV7-3 and TRBJ2-7, with TRBD1 matching 9 bases. V lost 0 bases to trimming and J lost 6 bases; unmatched junction nucleotides: 3. CDR1 SGHTA and CDR2 FQGTGA come from the germline V gene. This CDR3 contains 14 residues. CDR3 in DNA: TGTGCCAGCAGCTTAACCGGGACAGGGAGCGAGCAGTACTTC. It encodes CASSLTGTGSEQYF.

CDR3 amino acids: CAIGPPGGEKLFF. The CDR3 region has the DNA TGTGCCATCGGGCCCCCAGGTGGTGAAAAACTGTTTTTT. The chain uses TRBV10-3 and TRBJ1-4, with unresolved D. The CDR3 is 13 residues long. Trimming shortened V by 8 bases and J by 7 bases, and 14 bases separated the two germline ends. Germline V lookup: CDR1 ENHRY, CDR2 SYGVKD.